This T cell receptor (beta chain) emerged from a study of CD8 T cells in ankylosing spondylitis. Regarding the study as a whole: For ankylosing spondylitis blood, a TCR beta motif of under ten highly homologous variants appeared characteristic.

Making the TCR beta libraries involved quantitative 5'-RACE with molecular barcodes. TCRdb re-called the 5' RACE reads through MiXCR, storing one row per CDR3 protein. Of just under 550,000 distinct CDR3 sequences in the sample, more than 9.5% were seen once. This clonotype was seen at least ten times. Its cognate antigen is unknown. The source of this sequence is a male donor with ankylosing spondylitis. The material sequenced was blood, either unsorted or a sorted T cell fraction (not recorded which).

CDR3 residues: CASSPTGGEYGYTF. The CDR3 DNA follows: TGTGCCAGCAGCCCGACAGGGGGAGAATATGGCTACACCTTC. The chain employs TRBV5-5 and TRBJ1-2; 9 bases agree with TRBD1. The CDR3 has 14 residues. V was clipped by 4 bases and J by 5 bases; unmatched bases: 6. CDR1 is SGHKS, CDR2 YYEKEE, per germline (reference sequence).